This T cell receptor (beta chain) was sequenced during a study of vaccination and CD4 T cells after COVID-19. Described treatment: approximately nine-day PBMC culture with coronavirus spike peptide pools or control peptides (ViraFEST assay). The J segment lost 5 bases and the V segment lost 6 bases, leaving 7 bases of the junction unmatched. The CDR3 is 14 amino acids. As to this clonotype: No antigen is known for it.

The study sequenced cultured CD4+ T cell DNA using the Oncomine TCR Beta short-read assay. One entry per CDR3 protein, called by TCRdb with MiXCR from the PCR reads. The data hold 7,500 to 9,000 distinct CDR3 sequences, with approximately 49% observed a single time. This chain joins TRBV12-3 or TRBV12-4 and TRBJ1-1; 9 nucleotides line up with TRBD1. Sequenced sample: CD4+ T cells from blood, cultured in vitro. The clonotype comes from a human donor who had recovered from COVID-19. CDR3 bases: TGTGCCAGCAGAGGGACAGGGTTAGGAACTGAAGCTTTCTTT. This encodes CASRGTGLGTEAFF.